This is a list of T cell receptor beta chains from one sample in a study of T cells in Graves' hyperthyroidism and ophthalmopathy. Each CDR3 protein is one row after TCRdb ran MiXCR on the multiplex PCR reads. The sample lists roughly 800,000 distinct CDR3 sequences; 38% were seen once. Sequenced sample: blood. The receptors here all came from a young man with Graves' hyperthyroidism. Each CDR3 is given with its conserved first and last residue. A D gene is named only where the DNA matches it firmly. Not all rows give a size; the values are once, few, many and, for expanded clones, a class.

j_gene | d_gene | v_gene | abundance | CDR3aa | CDR3nt
TRBJ2-7 | NA | TRBV2 | NA | CASSTTGREGEQYF | TGTGCCAGCAGCACTACGGGCCGCGAGGGAGAGCAGTACTTC
TRBJ2-6 | TRBD2 | TRBV7-2 | NA | CASSLGGVNGANVLTF | TGTGCCAGCAGCTTGGGGGGGGTTAATGGGGCCAACGTCCTGACTTTC
TRBJ1-6 | TRBD1 | TRBV10-3 | many | CAISEYDTTTGGDSPLHF | TGTGCCATCAGTGAGTACGACACAACTACAGGGGGGGATTCACCCCTCCACTTT
TRBJ2-2 | NA | TRBV7-9 | NA | CASSKADTGELFF | TGTGCCAGCAGCAAGGCAGACACCGGGGAGCTGTTTTTT
TRBJ1-2 | TRBD1 | TRBV11-2 | NA | CASSSYAGTPPGGGYTF | TGTGCCAGCAGCTCCTACGCCGGGACCCCCCCAGGGGGTGGCTACACCTTC
TRBJ1-1 | TRBD1 | TRBV7-9 | few | CASSSWTGLNTEAFF | TGTGCCAGCAGCTCCTGGACAGGTCTGAACACTGAAGCTTTCTTT
TRBJ1-6 | NA | TRBV2 | NA | CASRGSPLHF | TGTGCCAGCAGAGGCTCACCCCTCCACTTT
TRBJ2-7 | NA | TRBV7-2 | NA | CASWGGHEQYF | TGTGCCAGCTGGGGGGGGCACGAGCAGTACTTC
TRBJ1-2 | NA | TRBV6-5 | few | CASSRTLNYGYTF | TGTGCCAGCAGTCGGACTCTCAACTATGGCTACACCTTC
TRBJ2-7 | NA | TRBV11-2 | NA | CASSFEGLPYEQYF | TGTGCCAGCAGCTTCGAGGGGCTCCCCTACGAGCAGTACTTC
TRBJ2-5 | NA | TRBV14 | many | CASSQGGAETQYF | TGTGCCAGCAGCCAAGGGGGTGCGGAGACCCAGTACTTC
TRBJ1-1 | NA | TRBV12-3/TRBV12-4 | NA | CASSWNRREAFF | TGTGCCAGCAGTTGGAACCGTAGGGAAGCTTTCTTT
TRBJ1-1 | NA | TRBV7-2 | NA | CASSLPRAGRNTEAFF | TGTGCCAGCAGCTTGCCCAGGGCTGGGAGGAACACTGAAGCTTTCTTT
TRBJ2-7 | TRBD2 | TRBV7-2 | few | CASSLAGGSNEQYF | TGTGCCAGCAGCTTAGCGGGAGGGTCCAACGAGCAGTACTTC
TRBJ2-7 | NA | TRBV19 | NA | CASSLPPTAEQYF | TGTGCCAGTAGTCTCCCCCCAACGGCGGAGCAGTACTTC
TRBJ1-2 | NA | TRBV20-1 | NA | CSARAEGGSIGGYTF | TGCAGTGCTAGAGCCGAGGGGGGTTCCATAGGTGGCTACACCTTC
TRBJ2-2 | TRBD2 | TRBV7-9 | few | CASSDTLAGGPTGELFF | TGTGCCAGCAGCGACACACTAGCGGGGGGGCCCACCGGGGAGCTGTTTTTT
TRBJ2-1 | NA | TRBV10-3 | NA | CASSSMGVAEQFF | TGTGCCAGCAGCAGCATGGGGGTCGCGGAGCAGTTCTTC
TRBJ1-1 | NA | TRBV7-8 | many | CASSEWWNTEAFF | TGTGCCAGCAGCGAGTGGTGGAACACTGAAGCTTTCTTT
TRBJ2-5 | TRBD2 | TRBV7-9 | NA | CATTPGLAGGVTETQYF | TGTGCCACAACACCGGGACTAGCGGGGGGCGTAACGGAGACCCAGTACTTC
TRBJ1-5 | TRBD1 | TRBV12-3/TRBV12-4 | NA | CASTTGGAGQPQHF | TGTGCCAGCACCACAGGGGGCGCAGGGCAGCCCCAGCATTTT
TRBJ1-1 | NA | TRBV9 | NA | CASSVDLAGNTEAFF | TGTGCCAGCAGCGTAGATCTGGCAGGGAACACTGAAGCTTTCTTT
TRBJ1-4 | NA | TRBV27 | NA | CASRRGGEKLFF | TGTGCCAGCAGGCGCGGCGGTGAAAAACTGTTTTTT
TRBJ1-2 | NA | TRBV29-1 | many | CSVSTNQGGGYTF | TGCAGCGTCTCGACTAACCAGGGCGGTGGCTACACCTTC
TRBJ2-5 | NA | TRBV7-2 | few | CASSRGRVGETQYF | TGCGCCAGCAGCCGAGGACGGGTGGGCGAGACCCAGTACTTC
TRBJ1-5 | NA | TRBV7-2 | NA | CASSPDLINQPQHF | TGTGCCAGCAGCCCTGACTTGATCAATCAGCCCCAGCATTTT
TRBJ1-2 | TRBD1 | TRBV6-5 | NA | CASNTGGPYGYTF | TGTGCCAGCAACACAGGGGGTCCCTATGGCTACACCTTC
TRBJ1-1 | NA | TRBV6-6 | NA | CASDLNLRDTEAFF | TGTGCCAGTGATCTGAATTTAAGGGACACTGAAGCTTTCTTT
TRBJ1-2 | TRBD1 | TRBV19 | few | CASSPGQGAQGYTF | TGTGCCAGTAGTCCGGGACAGGGGGCGCAAGGCTACACCTTC
TRBJ1-3 | NA | TRBV9 | few | CASSVEPGRGNTIYF | TGTGCCAGCAGCGTAGAGCCAGGGCGAGGAAACACCATATATTTT
TRBJ2-7 | NA | TRBV20-1 | NA | CSGGKGPYEQYF | TGCAGCGGAGGGAAAGGTCCCTACGAGCAGTACTTC
TRBJ1-6 | NA | TRBV6-1 | NA | CASSCSTGLNSPLHF | TGTGCCAGCAGTTGCTCGACAGGCCTTAATTCACCCCTCCACTTT
TRBJ2-5 | TRBD2 | TRBV7-3 | NA | CASSVTSGQETQYF | TGTGCCAGCAGCGTAACTAGCGGCCAAGAGACCCAGTACTTC
TRBJ2-7 | NA | TRBV2 | few | CASRDPARSYEQYF | TGTGCCAGCAGAGACCCAGCCCGTTCCTACGAGCAGTACTTC
TRBJ1-5 | TRBD1 | TRBV7-2 | NA | CASRRGGAGNQPQHF | TGTGCCAGCAGAAGAGGGGGCGCGGGCAATCAGCCCCAGCATTTT
TRBJ1-5 | NA | TRBV12-3/TRBV12-4 | NA | CASSPGLISLGQPQHF | TGTGCCAGCAGTCCAGGACTGATCTCGTTAGGTCAGCCCCAGCATTTT
TRBJ2-2 | NA | TRBV30 | few | CAHIYYTGELFF | TGTGCCCACATCTATTACACCGGGGAGCTGTTTTTT
TRBJ1-5 | NA | TRBV9 | few | CASSPRASDQPQHF | TGTGCCAGCAGCCCCAGGGCGTCCGACCAGCCCCAGCATTTT
TRBJ1-4 | NA | TRBV6-2/TRBV6-3 | few | CASRQQGIGEKLFF | TGTGCCAGCAGGCAACAGGGTATCGGCGAAAAACTGTTTTTT
TRBJ1-1 | NA | TRBV19 | NA | CASSKLGGRRNIEAFF | TGTGCCAGTAGTAAACTTGGGGGGCGCAGGAACATTGAAGCTTTCTTT
TRBJ1-5 | TRBD1 | TRBV12-3/TRBV12-4 | many | CASSSGTGGNQPQHF | TGTGCCAGCAGTTCCGGGACAGGGGGAAATCAGCCCCAGCATTTT
TRBJ1-5 | TRBD1 | TRBV25-1 | few | CASNSGGGNQPQHF | TGTGCCAGCAATTCAGGGGGCGGAAATCAGCCCCAGCATTTT